Each of the 11 T cell receptor beta chains below was sequenced from the same sample in a study of cytomegalovirus exposure and HLA in healthy donors listed by TCRdb under 2017. Library construction relied on the immunoSEQ multiplex PCR assay. A mixture of 60 forward primers for TCR Vbeta segments and 13 reverse primers for TCR Jbeta segments was used in the multiplex PCR. TCRdb mirrors the immuneACCESS table, restricted to in-frame sequences. Some clones are absent from its copies; in checked studies, under half trace to an unresolved V gene, and the reason for the others is unknown. Here the sample has some 130,000 clones; about three quarters occur a single time. The leading ten clones occupy roughly 1.5% of the sample. The sample taken for sequencing was PBMCs. These TCRs come from a woman aged 18-29 years in good health and CMV-seronegative.

The chain recombines TRBV7-9 with TRBJ1-2; D not certain. The CDR3 covers 15 residues. The V end lost 5 bases, the J end lost 4 bases, and 17 bases lay between the germline ends. From germline, CDR1 is SEHNR and CDR2 FQNEAQ (reference sequence). The CDR3 is CASSPGSLGFYGYTF. The CDR3 bases are TGTGCCAGCAGCCCCGGAAGTCTGGGCTTCTATGGCTACACCTTC.

The chain recombines TRBV6-1 with TRBJ2-5; 11 bases line up with TRBD2. CDR1 MNHNS and CDR2 SASEGT come from the germline V gene. Losses at the gene ends were 5 bases for V and 2 bases for J; bases not matched to a gene: 4. This CDR3 spans 15 amino acids. The CDR3 DNA reads TGTGCCAGCAGTTTCCGACTAGCGGGACAAGAGACCCAGTACTTC. Its translation: CASSFRLAGQETQYF.

The chain uses TRBV6-6 and TRBJ1-2, with 8 bases aligning to TRBD1. The CDR3 has 14 residues. The junction had 7 bases not matched to a gene; V was cut back by 6 bases and J by 4 bases. Per germline, CDR1 MNHNY and CDR2 SVGAGI (reference sequence). The DNA for the CDR3 is TGTGCCAGCAGAACGACAGGGGATTTCTATGGCTACACCTTC. It specifies CASRTTGDFYGYTF.

The rearrangement joins TRBV9 to TRBJ1-1; 9 bases are a match to TRBD1. CDR1 and CDR2 from the germline V gene are SGDLS and YYNGEE. The CDR3 sequence is 16 residues long. V was clipped by 2 bases and J by 7 bases; unmatched bases: 12. The DNA for the CDR3 is TGTGCCAGCAGCGTCACCACAGGGGGCTGGAACCTTGAAGCTTTCTTT. Translated, it gives CASSVTTGGWNLEAFF.

This clone appeared once. The genes are TRBV25-1 and TRBJ2-7; 13 bases are shared with TRBD2. Trimming cost V 7 bases and J 5 bases; bases outside gene matches: 2. The germline CDR1 and CDR2 sequences are MGHDK and SYGVNS. This CDR3 has 13 amino acids. CDR3 loop: CASKGLAGDEQYF. The CDR3 DNA follows: TGTGCCAGCAAAGGACTAGCGGGAGACGAGCAGTACTTC.

The chain has TRBV5-1 and TRBJ2-7; TRBD2 aligns across 12 bases. The CDR3 extends over 15 amino acids. Germline CDR1 reads SGHRS; CDR2 reads YFSETQ. Germline trimming cut 4 bases from V and 4 bases from J; bases unmatched to any gene: 6. CDR3 bases: TGCGCCAGCAGCGTAACCGGGACTAGCGGGTACGAGCAGTACTTC. Amino acids: CASSVTGTSGYEQYF.

On this clone: This sample also contains other DNA sequences that code for the same CDR3. The V call is TRBV4-1, the J call TRBJ2-3, with 9 nucleotides matching TRBD2. The germline gives CDR1 MGHRA, CDR2 YSYEKL. V lost 6 bases, J lost 2 bases, and 3 bases stayed unmatched. CDR3 length: 14 residues. The CDR3 loop is CASSPGLATDTQYF. Written as DNA, the CDR3 is TGCGCCAGCAGTCCGGGACTAGCCACAGATACGCAGTATTTT.

V is TRBV2 and J is TRBJ2-2; 8 nucleotides match TRBD2. Trimming cost V 4 bases and J 6 bases; bases outside gene matches: 7. Germline V CDR1 and CDR2: SNHLY, FYNNEI. The CDR3 loop spans 15 amino acids. CDR3 sequence: CASSGTSFSAGELFF. CDR3 coding DNA: TGTGCCAGCAGTGGGACTAGCTTTAGTGCCGGGGAGCTGTTTTTT.

Comment on this clone: This specimen includes other DNA sequences encoding the same CDR3. The J gene is TRBJ1-5, the V gene TRBV2; no clear D gene. The CDR3 contains 15 residues. V lost 8 bases, J lost 0 bases, and 14 bases lay in between. Looked up from germline, CDR1 is SNHLY and CDR2 is FYNNEI. The CDR3 coding sequence is TGTGCCAGCTCGAGAACGGGATATAGCAATCAGCCCCAGCATTTT. Encoded protein: CASSRTGYSNQPQHF.

V and J are TRBV15 and TRBJ1-1; the D is unclear. V was trimmed by 0 bases and J by 3 bases, leaving 14 bases between them. This CDR3 contains 16 residues. CDR1 is LNHNV and CDR2 is YYDKDF in the germline V gene (reference sequence). CDR3 in DNA: TGTGCCACCAGCAGAGATCGAGAGGCGTCCTACACTGAAGCTTTCTTT. It is translated as CATSRDREASYTEAFF.

For the CDR3, the DNA is TGTGCCAGCAGTTACTCGGTGGGAGGGATTGGGTACGAGCAGTACTTC. Amino acid sequence: CASSYSVGGIGYEQYF. V gene TRBV6-5 combines with J gene TRBJ2-7, with 7 nucleotides matching TRBD2. This CDR3 has 16 residues. The germline V gene has CDR1 MNHEY and CDR2 SVGAGI. The V gene end was trimmed by 0 bases and the J gene end by 4 bases; junction bases not matched to a gene: 9.